These 3 T cell receptor beta chains originate from one sample sequenced in a study of response to subunit inactivated influenza vaccine. TCRdb processed the RT-PCR reads anew with MiXCR; each CDR3 protein has one entry. There are approximately 490,000 distinct CDR3 sequences in the sample; approximately 6.9% occur only once, and roughly 13% lies in the top ten. The material was PBMCs from blood, obtained less than 25 months after vaccination. The receptor source for this set is a man aged 45 to 70 who received an inactivated influenza vaccine.

The gene calls are TRBV20-1 and TRBJ1-1; a weak D match, TRBD1 (6 bases). The CDR3 length is 14 residues. The germline V gene encodes CDR1 DFQATT and CDR2 SNEGSKA (reference sequence). V dropped 3 bases and J dropped 0 bases, with 11 bases sitting between them. The CDR3 nucleotides read TGCAGTGCTAGGGGGGGACACGTGAACACTGAAGCTTTCTTT. Protein product: CSARGGHVNTEAFF.

This clonotype occurred many times. The CDR3 nucleotides are TGCAGTGCTGCCCTCATGGACTATGGCTACACCTTC. Translated, it gives CSAALMDYGYTF. The chain combines TRBV20-1 with TRBJ1-2; D gene ambiguous. This CDR3 region has 12 residues. Looked up from germline, CDR1 is DFQATT and CDR2 is SNEGSKA (reference sequence). V lost 5 bases and J 3 bases, leaving 10 bases between the germline ends.

This chain connects TRBV5-4 to TRBJ2-1, with 8 bases lining up with TRBD2. Germline V CDR1 and CDR2: SGHNT, YYREEE (reference sequence). The CDR3 is 14 residues long. J gave up 5 bases and V 1 base, and 2 bases lay outside the gene matches. The chain's CDR3 is CASSLREGHNEQFF. The CDR3 bases are TGTGCCAGCAGCTTGCGGGAGGGTCACAATGAGCAGTTCTTC. The entire variable domain, with the rest obtained from reference TRBV5-4 and TRBJ2-1, is as follows: ETGVTQSPTHLIKTRGQQVTLRCSSQSGHNTVSWYQQALGQGPQFIFQYYREEENGRGNFPPRFSGLQFPNYSSELNVNALELDDSALYLCASSLREGHNEQFFGPGTRLTVL.